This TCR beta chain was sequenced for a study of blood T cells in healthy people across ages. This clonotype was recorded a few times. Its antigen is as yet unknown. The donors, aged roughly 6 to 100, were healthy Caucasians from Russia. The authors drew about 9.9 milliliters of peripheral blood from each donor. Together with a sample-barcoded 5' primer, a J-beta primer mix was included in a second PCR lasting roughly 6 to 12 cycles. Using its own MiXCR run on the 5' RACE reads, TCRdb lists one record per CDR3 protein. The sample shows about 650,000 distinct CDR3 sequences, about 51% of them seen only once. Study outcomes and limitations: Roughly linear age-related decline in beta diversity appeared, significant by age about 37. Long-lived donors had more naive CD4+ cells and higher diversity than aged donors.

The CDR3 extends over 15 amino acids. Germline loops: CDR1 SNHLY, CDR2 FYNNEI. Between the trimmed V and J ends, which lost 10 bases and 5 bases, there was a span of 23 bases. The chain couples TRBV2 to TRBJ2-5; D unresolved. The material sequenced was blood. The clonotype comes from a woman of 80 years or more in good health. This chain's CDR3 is CATKRRPTSQETQYF. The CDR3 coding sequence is TGTGCCACGAAACGACGGCCCACCAGCCAGGAGACCCAGTACTTC. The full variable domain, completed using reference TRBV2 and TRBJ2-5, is EPEVTQTPSHQVTQMGQEVILRCVPISNHLYFYWYRQILGQKVEFLVSFYNNEISEKSEIFDDQFSVERPDGSNFTLKIRSTKLEDSAMYFCATKRRPTSQETQYFGPGTRLLVL.